The rows below give T cell receptor beta chains drawn from one sample of a study of T-cell memory formation after mild COVID-19. TCRdb re-called the 5' RACE reads with MiXCR, one entry per CDR3 protein. Here the sample spans under 600,000 distinct CDR3 sequences, roughly 21% being singletons. The sequencing sample was made of PBMCs or a T cell subset sorted from them (not recorded which). These receptors all come from an adult woman who had mild COVID-19 (a few samples of this study predate the infection). Cell type and time point are not known. Each CDR3 is given with its conserved first and last residue. The D gene is left open where the match is weak. Clone size is shown for a subset of rows, as once, few, many or a class of expanded clone.

v_gene: TRBV7-8; abundance: .; j_gene: TRBJ1-2; d_gene: .; CDR3aa: CASSSSGGPYGYTF; CDR3nt: TGTGCCAGCAGCTCCAGTGGGGGGCCCTATGGCTACACCTTC
v_gene: TRBV2; abundance: many; j_gene: TRBJ1-5; d_gene: .; CDR3aa: CASNQVQVGQPQHF; CDR3nt: TGTGCCAGCAACCAAGTCCAGGTTGGACAGCCCCAGCATTTT
v_gene: TRBV20-1; abundance: .; j_gene: TRBJ1-4; d_gene: .; CDR3aa: CSAREIGYEKLFF; CDR3nt: TGCAGTGCTAGAGAGATCGGCTATGAAAAACTGTTTTTT
v_gene: TRBV5-1; abundance: .; j_gene: TRBJ1-1; d_gene: .; CDR3aa: CASSLRGAPGTEAFF; CDR3nt: TGCGCCAGCAGCTTACGGGGGGCGCCGGGTACTGAAGCTTTCTTT
v_gene: TRBV7-9; abundance: .; j_gene: TRBJ2-5; d_gene: .; CDR3aa: CASSLAGRGPARETQYF; CDR3nt: TGTGCCAGCAGCTTAGCGGGGCGGGGCCCTGCCCGAGAGACCCAGTACTTC
v_gene: TRBV4-1; abundance: .; j_gene: TRBJ2-3; d_gene: TRBD2; CDR3aa: CASSQGLGGGAGDTQYF; CDR3nt: TGCGCCAGCAGCCAAGGCTTGGGCGGGGGGGCAGGAGATACGCAGTATTTT
v_gene: TRBV6-2/TRBV6-3; abundance: few; j_gene: TRBJ2-7; d_gene: .; CDR3aa: CASTKAGTYEQYF; CDR3nt: TGTGCCAGCACCAAGGCAGGCACCTACGAGCAGTACTTC
v_gene: TRBV5-1; abundance: .; j_gene: TRBJ1-5; d_gene: .; CDR3aa: CASSLAGEHNQPQHF; CDR3nt: TGCGCCAGCAGCTTGGCGGGGGAACACAATCAGCCCCAGCATTTT
v_gene: TRBV6-6; abundance: once; j_gene: TRBJ2-3; d_gene: .; CDR3aa: CASSPRQTRTSTDTQYF; CDR3nt: TGTGCCAGCAGTCCCAGACAGACCAGGACTAGCACAGATACGCAGTATTTT
v_gene: TRBV5-4; abundance: few; j_gene: TRBJ2-6; d_gene: .; CDR3aa: CASSLVLSSGANVLTF; CDR3nt: TGTGCCAGCAGCTTGGTACTTAGCTCTGGGGCCAACGTCCTGACTTTC
v_gene: TRBV5-5; abundance: .; j_gene: TRBJ2-7; d_gene: .; CDR3aa: CASSYWTATYEQYF; CDR3nt: TGTGCCAGCAGCTACTGGACCGCTACCTACGAGCAGTACTTC
v_gene: TRBV15; abundance: .; j_gene: TRBJ2-3; d_gene: TRBD1; CDR3aa: CATSRDTYGTGGVDTQYF; CDR3nt: TGTGCCACCAGCAGAGATACGTACGGGACAGGGGGAGTAGATACGCAGTATTTT
v_gene: TRBV29-1; abundance: few; j_gene: TRBJ2-2; d_gene: TRBD1; CDR3aa: CSVRGQGVNTGELFF; CDR3nt: TGCAGCGTTCGCGGACAGGGGGTGAACACCGGGGAGCTGTTTTTT
v_gene: TRBV11-2; abundance: few; j_gene: TRBJ2-1; d_gene: .; CDR3aa: CASSLDETLQFF; CDR3nt: TGTGCCAGCAGCTTAGATGAAACACTGCAGTTCTTC
v_gene: TRBV5-1; abundance: few; j_gene: TRBJ1-1; d_gene: .; CDR3aa: CASSFARGEQGEAFF; CDR3nt: TGCGCCAGCAGCTTTGCCCGGGGCGAGCAGGGTGAAGCTTTCTTT
v_gene: TRBV2; abundance: .; j_gene: TRBJ2-1; d_gene: .; CDR3aa: CASSGENSYNEQFF; CDR3nt: TGTGCCAGCAGTGGGGAGAACTCCTACAATGAGCAGTTCTTC
v_gene: TRBV6-1; abundance: .; j_gene: TRBJ2-7; d_gene: .; CDR3aa: CASSDHEQYF; CDR3nt: TGTGCCAGCAGTGACCACGAGCAGTACTTC
v_gene: TRBV20-1; abundance: .; j_gene: TRBJ1-2; d_gene: .; CDR3aa: CSARTQSGDKGYTF; CDR3nt: TGCAGTGCCCGGACCCAGTCAGGGGATAAGGGCTACACCTTC
v_gene: TRBV3-1; abundance: few; j_gene: TRBJ1-4; d_gene: .; CDR3aa: CASSQGGEEKLFF; CDR3nt: TGTGCCAGCAGCCAAGGGGGTGAGGAAAAACTGTTTTTT
v_gene: TRBV7-6; abundance: .; j_gene: TRBJ2-6; d_gene: .; CDR3aa: CASSLGETGSGANVLTF; CDR3nt: TGTGCCAGCAGCTTAGGGGAAACAGGATCAGGGGCCAACGTCCTGACTTTC
v_gene: TRBV15; abundance: many; j_gene: TRBJ2-1; d_gene: .; CDR3aa: CATSRERMGLVF; CDR3nt: TGTGCCACCAGCAGAGAGAGGATGGGGTTGGTCTTC
v_gene: TRBV25-1; abundance: .; j_gene: TRBJ1-2; d_gene: .; CDR3aa: CASSETRAPRRGYTF; CDR3nt: TGTGCCAGCAGTGAGACCCGGGCCCCAAGGAGAGGCTACACCTTC
v_gene: TRBV18; abundance: .; j_gene: TRBJ2-2; d_gene: .; CDR3aa: CASSAQRSQGGGGELFF; CDR3nt: TGTGCCAGCTCCGCGCAAAGATCACAGGGCGGCGGCGGGGAGCTGTTTTTT
v_gene: TRBV4-1; abundance: .; j_gene: TRBJ1-2; d_gene: .; CDR3aa: CASSQVGVYGYTF; CDR3nt: TGCGCCAGCAGCCAAGTCGGGGTCTATGGCTACACCTTC
v_gene: TRBV18; abundance: few; j_gene: TRBJ2-2; d_gene: .; CDR3aa: CASSRDAQGELFF; CDR3nt: TGTGCCAGCTCACGGGACGCTCAAGGGGAGCTGTTTTTT
v_gene: TRBV25-1; abundance: few; j_gene: TRBJ2-7; d_gene: .; CDR3aa: CASSVPARYEQYF; CDR3nt: TGTGCCAGCAGTGTCCCCGCCCGCTACGAGCAGTACTTC
v_gene: TRBV7-6; abundance: .; j_gene: TRBJ1-1; d_gene: .; CDR3aa: CASSLARGTLNTEAFF; CDR3nt: TGTGCCAGCAGCTTAGCGCGGGGTACGCTTAACACTGAAGCCTTCTTT
v_gene: TRBV3-1; abundance: few; j_gene: TRBJ2-3; d_gene: TRBD2; CDR3aa: CASSQDQLAGKDTQYF; CDR3nt: TGTGCCAGCAGCCAAGACCAACTAGCGGGGAAAGATACGCAGTATTTT
v_gene: TRBV3-1; abundance: .; j_gene: TRBJ2-1; d_gene: .; CDR3aa: CASSPPTLRYEQFF; CDR3nt: TGTGCCAGCAGCCCTCCGACTTTGAGGTATGAGCAGTTCTTC
v_gene: TRBV5-6; abundance: .; j_gene: TRBJ2-5; d_gene: .; CDR3aa: CASSRSRLQETQYF; CDR3nt: TGTGCCAGCAGCCGGTCACGACTTCAAGAGACCCAGTACTTC
v_gene: TRBV5-1; abundance: .; j_gene: TRBJ2-2; d_gene: .; CDR3aa: CASSSPPGTGNTGELFF; CDR3nt: TGCGCCAGCAGCTCCCCCCCCGGTACGGGGAACACCGGGGAGCTGTTTTTT
v_gene: TRBV5-4; abundance: few; j_gene: TRBJ1-6; d_gene: .; CDR3aa: CASSRDVNSPLHF; CDR3nt: TGTGCCAGCAGCCGGGACGTTAATTCACCCCTCCACTTT
v_gene: TRBV5-5; abundance: many; j_gene: TRBJ1-4; d_gene: .; CDR3aa: CASSLEGVGEKLFF; CDR3nt: TGTGCCAGCAGCTTGGAAGGGGTTGGTGAAAAACTGTTTTTT
v_gene: TRBV19; abundance: few; j_gene: TRBJ1-1; d_gene: .; CDR3aa: CASSSRRKMNTEAFF; CDR3nt: TGTGCCAGTAGTTCGCGACGGAAAATGAACACTGAAGCTTTCTTT
v_gene: TRBV10-3; abundance: few; j_gene: TRBJ1-6; d_gene: TRBD1; CDR3aa: CATANRGGNSPLHF; CDR3nt: TGTGCCACTGCGAACAGGGGAGGAAATTCACCCCTCCACTTT
v_gene: TRBV5-1; abundance: few; j_gene: TRBJ2-7; d_gene: .; CDR3aa: CASSLGDQVLRSYEQYF; CDR3nt: TGCGCCAGCAGCTTGGGCGACCAGGTGCTAAGGTCCTACGAGCAGTACTTC
v_gene: TRBV7-9; abundance: .; j_gene: TRBJ1-1; d_gene: .; CDR3aa: CASSPPARGSNTEAFF; CDR3nt: TGTGCCAGCAGCCCCCCCGCCAGGGGTTCGAACACTGAAGCTTTCTTT
v_gene: TRBV7-2; abundance: few; j_gene: TRBJ2-3; d_gene: .; CDR3aa: CASSSSTGWGPDTQYF; CDR3nt: TGTGCCAGCAGCTCCAGTACAGGTTGGGGGCCAGATACGCAGTATTTT
v_gene: TRBV11-2; abundance: few; j_gene: TRBJ2-7; d_gene: .; CDR3aa: CASSYYEQYF; CDR3nt: TGTGCCAGCAGCTACTACGAGCAGTACTTC
v_gene: TRBV6-5; abundance: few; j_gene: TRBJ1-2; d_gene: .; CDR3aa: CASSYTSGQKDGYTF; CDR3nt: TGTGCCAGCAGTTACACCTCCGGACAAAAGGATGGCTACACCTTC
v_gene: TRBV7-9; abundance: few; j_gene: TRBJ1-2; d_gene: .; CDR3aa: CASSLAPQGTLNYGYTF; CDR3nt: TGTGCCAGCAGCTTAGCGCCCCAAGGGACGCTGAACTATGGCTACACCTTC
v_gene: TRBV24-1; abundance: .; j_gene: TRBJ2-7; d_gene: TRBD1; CDR3aa: CATSDSGTGGDYEQYF; CDR3nt: TGTGCCACCAGTGATTCAGGGACAGGGGGGGACTACGAGCAGTACTTC
v_gene: TRBV2; abundance: .; j_gene: TRBJ1-1; d_gene: TRBD1; CDR3aa: CASRRADRGTEAFF; CDR3nt: TGTGCCAGCAGGAGAGCTGACAGGGGGACTGAAGCTTTCTTT
v_gene: TRBV7-9; abundance: .; j_gene: TRBJ2-1; d_gene: .; CDR3aa: CASSLGHSNEQFF; CDR3nt: TGTGCCAGCAGCTTGGGCCACTCAAATGAGCAGTTCTTC
v_gene: TRBV5-1; abundance: .; j_gene: TRBJ2-7; d_gene: TRBD1; CDR3aa: CASSLETGAKTYEQYF; CDR3nt: TGCGCCAGCAGCTTGGAGACAGGGGCGAAAACCTACGAGCAGTACTTC
v_gene: TRBV2; abundance: .; j_gene: TRBJ2-6; d_gene: TRBD1; CDR3aa: CASTLTGGAGANVLTF; CDR3nt: TGTGCCAGTACTCTGACAGGGGGCGCTGGGGCCAACGTCCTGACTTTC
v_gene: TRBV7-9; abundance: .; j_gene: TRBJ2-7; d_gene: TRBD2; CDR3aa: CASSLDLAGLGSYEQYF; CDR3nt: TGTGCCAGCAGCTTAGACCTAGCGGGCCTTGGGTCCTACGAGCAGTACTTC
v_gene: TRBV5-6; abundance: .; j_gene: TRBJ2-7; d_gene: .; CDR3aa: CASSFRALSYEQYF; CDR3nt: TGTGCCAGCAGCTTCCGGGCCCTCTCCTACGAGCAGTACTTC
v_gene: TRBV12-3/TRBV12-4; abundance: few; j_gene: TRBJ2-7; d_gene: .; CDR3aa: CASSLWEREQYF; CDR3nt: TGTGCCAGCAGTTTATGGGAGCGCGAGCAGTACTTC
v_gene: TRBV3-1; abundance: .; j_gene: TRBJ1-1; d_gene: .; CDR3aa: CASSIRDKYTEAFF; CDR3nt: TGTGCCAGCAGCATCCGGGACAAATACACTGAAGCTTTCTTT
v_gene: TRBV19; abundance: .; j_gene: TRBJ1-5; d_gene: .; CDR3aa: CASTPGQAGNQPQHF; CDR3nt: TGTGCCAGTACCCCGGGGCAGGCGGGCAATCAGCCCCAGCATTTT
v_gene: TRBV9; abundance: .; j_gene: TRBJ2-1; d_gene: .; CDR3aa: CASSVENAGDEQFF; CDR3nt: TGTGCCAGCAGCGTAGAGAACGCGGGCGATGAGCAGTTCTTC
v_gene: TRBV5-1; abundance: .; j_gene: TRBJ2-7; d_gene: .; CDR3aa: CASSLPGLYEQYF; CDR3nt: TGCGCCAGCAGCCTGCCGGGACTCTACGAGCAGTACTTC
v_gene: TRBV4-3; abundance: .; j_gene: TRBJ2-1; d_gene: TRBD2; CDR3aa: CASSQAGLAEHNEQFF; CDR3nt: TGCGCCAGCAGCCAAGCTGGACTAGCGGAGCACAATGAGCAGTTCTTC
v_gene: TRBV6-5; abundance: .; j_gene: TRBJ1-4; d_gene: TRBD1; CDR3aa: CASSRQGGGVGEKLFF; CDR3nt: TGTGCCAGCAGTAGACAGGGAGGCGGCGTTGGGGAAAAACTGTTTTTT